The sequence of this T cell receptor beta chain was determined in a study of T cells after yellow fever vaccination. As for the study in general: When fractions had low cell numbers, they were prepared with SMART-Seq v4 Ultra Low Input. Study-wide results and limits: Reappearance after the booster was observed for most primary-vaccination clones (more than 95% CD4, less than 90% CD8). Though it reached lower strength, the secondary response hit its peak faster, day 5 versus 15. A minor fraction of clonotypes spanned both CD4 and CD8 compartments.

The CDR3 has 16 residues. The J segment lost 7 bases and the V segment lost 1 base, leaving 7 bases of the junction unmatched. The germline gives CDR1 SGHRS, CDR2 YFSETQ. This clonotype was seen at least ten times. What it binds is not known. In TCRdb, the 5' RACE reads were re-called with MiXCR into one record per CDR3 protein. The sample records a few hundred thousand distinct CDR3 sequences, around 6.8% being singletons. The rearrangement links TRBV5-1 to TRBJ1-6; 8 bases are shared with TRBD1. The sample was PBMCs, taken around 45 days after the first yellow fever vaccination. The TCR originated in a man between 18 and 35 years old who received the YFV17D yellow fever vaccine. CDR3 sequence (DNA): TGCGCCAGCAGCTTGCAAGGCCCAGGGGGCAATTCACCCCTCCACTTT. Translation gives CASSLQGPGGNSPLHF.